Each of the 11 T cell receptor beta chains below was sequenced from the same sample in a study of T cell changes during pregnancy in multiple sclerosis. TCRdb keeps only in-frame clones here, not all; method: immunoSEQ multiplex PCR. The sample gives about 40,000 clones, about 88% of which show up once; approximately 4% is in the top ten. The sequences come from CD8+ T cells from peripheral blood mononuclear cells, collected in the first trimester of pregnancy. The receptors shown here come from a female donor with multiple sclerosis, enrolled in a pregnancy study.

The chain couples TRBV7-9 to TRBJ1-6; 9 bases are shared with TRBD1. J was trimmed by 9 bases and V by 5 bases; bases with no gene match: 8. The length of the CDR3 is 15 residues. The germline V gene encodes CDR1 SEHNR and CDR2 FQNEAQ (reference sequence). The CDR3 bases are TGTGCCAGCAGCGCGCCGGGACAGGGTACTTCACCCCTCCACTTT. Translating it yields CASSAPGQGTSPLHF.

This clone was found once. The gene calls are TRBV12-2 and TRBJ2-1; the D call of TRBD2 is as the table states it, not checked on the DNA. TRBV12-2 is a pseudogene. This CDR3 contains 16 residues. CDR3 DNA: TGTGCAAGTCGCCCCCGACGGAGGGGATCCTACAATGAGCAGTTCTTC. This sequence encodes CASRPRRRGSYNEQFF.

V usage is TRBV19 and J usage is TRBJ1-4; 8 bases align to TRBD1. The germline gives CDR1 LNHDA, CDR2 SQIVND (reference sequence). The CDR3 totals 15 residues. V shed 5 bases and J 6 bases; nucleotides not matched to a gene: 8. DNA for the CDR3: TGTGCCAGTAGTCTCGACAGGGGTTGGGATGAAAAACTGTTTTTT. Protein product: CASSLDRGWDEKLFF.

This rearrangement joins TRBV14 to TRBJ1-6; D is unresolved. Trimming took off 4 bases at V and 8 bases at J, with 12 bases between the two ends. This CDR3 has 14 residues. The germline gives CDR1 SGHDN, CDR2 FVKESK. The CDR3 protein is CASSPRVEDSPLHF. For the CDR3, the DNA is TGTGCCAGCAGCCCCAGAGTTGAGGATTCACCCCTCCACTTT.

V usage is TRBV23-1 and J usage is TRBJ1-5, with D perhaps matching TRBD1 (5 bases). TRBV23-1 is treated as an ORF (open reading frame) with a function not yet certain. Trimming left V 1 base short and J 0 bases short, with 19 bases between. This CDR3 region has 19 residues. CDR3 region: CASSQFPRGTDPSNQPQHF. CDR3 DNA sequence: TGCGCCAGCAGTCAATTCCCGCGGGGGACCGACCCTAGCAATCAGCCCCAGCATTTT.

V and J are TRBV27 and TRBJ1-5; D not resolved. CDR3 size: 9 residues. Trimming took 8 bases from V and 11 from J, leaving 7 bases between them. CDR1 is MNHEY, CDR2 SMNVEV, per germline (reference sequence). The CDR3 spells CASGITQHF. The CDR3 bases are TGTGCCAGCGGCATAACCCAGCATTTT.

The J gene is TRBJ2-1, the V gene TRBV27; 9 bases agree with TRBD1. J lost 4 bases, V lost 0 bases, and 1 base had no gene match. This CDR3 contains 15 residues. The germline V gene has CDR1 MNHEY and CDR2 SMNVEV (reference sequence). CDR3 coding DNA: TGTGCCAGCAGTTTATCGGGACAGGGTTACAATGAGCAGTTCTTC. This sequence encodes CASSLSGQGYNEQFF.

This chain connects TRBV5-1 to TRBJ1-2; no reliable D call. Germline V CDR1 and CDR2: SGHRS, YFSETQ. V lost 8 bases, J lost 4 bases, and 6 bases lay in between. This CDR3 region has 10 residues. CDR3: CARISYGYTF. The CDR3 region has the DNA TGCGCCAGAATCAGCTATGGCTACACCTTC.

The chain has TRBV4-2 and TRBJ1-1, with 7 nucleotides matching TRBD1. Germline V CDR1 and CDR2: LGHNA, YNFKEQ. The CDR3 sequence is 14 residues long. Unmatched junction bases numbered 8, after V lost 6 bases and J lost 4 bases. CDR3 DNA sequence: TGTGCCAGCAGGGGTGGACAGGACGCCACTGAAGCTTTCTTT. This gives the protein CASRGGQDATEAFF.

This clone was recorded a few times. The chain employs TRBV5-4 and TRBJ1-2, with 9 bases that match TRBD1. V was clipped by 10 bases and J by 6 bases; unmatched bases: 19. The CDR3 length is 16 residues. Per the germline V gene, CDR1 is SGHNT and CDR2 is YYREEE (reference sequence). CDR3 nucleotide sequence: TGTGCCGGCGCGGGGACAGGGAATTCGGGCTGGGATGGCTACACCTTC. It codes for CAGAGTGNSGWDGYTF.

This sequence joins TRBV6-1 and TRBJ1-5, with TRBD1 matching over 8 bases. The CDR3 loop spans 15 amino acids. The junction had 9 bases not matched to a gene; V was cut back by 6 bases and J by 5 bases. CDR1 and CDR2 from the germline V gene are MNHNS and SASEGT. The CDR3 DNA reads TGTGCCAGCAGCCCGGACAGGGCTGGGGATCAGCCCCAGCATTTT. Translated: CASSPDRAGDQPQHF.